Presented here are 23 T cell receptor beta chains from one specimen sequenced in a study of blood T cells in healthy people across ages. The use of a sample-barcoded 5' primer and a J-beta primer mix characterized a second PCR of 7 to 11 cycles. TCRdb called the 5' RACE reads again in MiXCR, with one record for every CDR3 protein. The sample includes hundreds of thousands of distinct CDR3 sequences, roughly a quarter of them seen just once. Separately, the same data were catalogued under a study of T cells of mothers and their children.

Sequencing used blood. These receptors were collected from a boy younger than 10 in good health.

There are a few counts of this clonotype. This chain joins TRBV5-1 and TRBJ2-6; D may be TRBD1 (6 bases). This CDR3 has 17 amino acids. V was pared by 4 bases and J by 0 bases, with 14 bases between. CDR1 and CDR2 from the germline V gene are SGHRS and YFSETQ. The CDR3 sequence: CASSGGQPFSGANVLTF. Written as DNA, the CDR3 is TGCGCCAGCAGCGGCGGACAGCCTTTCTCTGGGGCCAACGTCCTGACTTTC.

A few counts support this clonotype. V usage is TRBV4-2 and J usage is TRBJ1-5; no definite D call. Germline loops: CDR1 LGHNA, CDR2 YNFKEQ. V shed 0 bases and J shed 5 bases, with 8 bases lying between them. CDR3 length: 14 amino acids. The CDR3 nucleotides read TGTGCCAGCAGCCAAGATCCAGGAGATCAGCCCCAGCATTTT. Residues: CASSQDPGDQPQHF.

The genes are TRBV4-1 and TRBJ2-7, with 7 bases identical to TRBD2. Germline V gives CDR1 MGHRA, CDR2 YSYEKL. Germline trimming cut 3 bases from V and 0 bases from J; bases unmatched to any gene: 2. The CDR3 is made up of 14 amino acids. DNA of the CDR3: TGCGCCAGCAGCCAGAGACTAGCCTCCTACGAGCAGTACTTC. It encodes CASSQRLASYEQYF.

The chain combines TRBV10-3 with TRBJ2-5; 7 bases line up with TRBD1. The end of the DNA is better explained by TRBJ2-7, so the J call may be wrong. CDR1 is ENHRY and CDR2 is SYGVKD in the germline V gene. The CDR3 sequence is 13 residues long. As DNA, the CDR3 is TGTGCCATCAGTGAAAGGACAGGCGGCGAGCAGTACTTC. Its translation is CAISERTGGEQYF.

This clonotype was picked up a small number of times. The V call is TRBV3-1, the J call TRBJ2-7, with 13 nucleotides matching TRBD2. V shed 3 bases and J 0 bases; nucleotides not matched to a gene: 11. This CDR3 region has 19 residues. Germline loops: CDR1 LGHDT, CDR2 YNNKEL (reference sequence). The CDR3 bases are TGTGCCAGCAGCCACCGACCCGGGACTAGCGGGACGTCCTCCTACGAGCAGTACTTC. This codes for CASSHRPGTSGTSSYEQYF.

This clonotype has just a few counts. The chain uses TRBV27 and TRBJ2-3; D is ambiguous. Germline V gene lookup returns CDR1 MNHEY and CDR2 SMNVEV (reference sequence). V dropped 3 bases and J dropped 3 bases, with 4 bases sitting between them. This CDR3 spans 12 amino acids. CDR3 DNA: TGTGCCAGCAGTTTTGATACAGATACGCAGTATTTT. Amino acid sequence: CASSFDTDTQYF.

CDR3 in amino acids: CASLRDGYGYTF. The CDR3 coding sequence is TGTGCCAGCCTCCGGGACGGCTATGGCTACACCTTC. The chain joins TRBV19 to TRBJ1-2; tentative D call: TRBD1 (5 bases). The germline CDR1 and CDR2 sequences are LNHDA and SQIVND (reference sequence). There are 12 residues in the CDR3. Trimming left V 9 bases short and J 4 bases short, with 12 bases between.

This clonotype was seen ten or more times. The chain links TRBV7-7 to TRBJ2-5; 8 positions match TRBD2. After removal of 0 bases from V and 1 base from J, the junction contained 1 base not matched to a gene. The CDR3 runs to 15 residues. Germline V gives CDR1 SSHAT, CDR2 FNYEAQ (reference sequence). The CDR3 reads CASSLARGVQETQYF. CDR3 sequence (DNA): TGTGCCAGCAGCTTAGCGCGGGGGGTCCAAGAGACCCAGTACTTC.

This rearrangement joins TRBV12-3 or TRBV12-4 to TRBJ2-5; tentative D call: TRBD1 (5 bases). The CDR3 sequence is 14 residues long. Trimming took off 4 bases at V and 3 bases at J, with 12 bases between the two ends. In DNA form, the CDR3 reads TGTGCCAGCAGTTCGACTGTAGGGGAAGAGACCCAGTACTTC. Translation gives CASSSTVGEETQYF.

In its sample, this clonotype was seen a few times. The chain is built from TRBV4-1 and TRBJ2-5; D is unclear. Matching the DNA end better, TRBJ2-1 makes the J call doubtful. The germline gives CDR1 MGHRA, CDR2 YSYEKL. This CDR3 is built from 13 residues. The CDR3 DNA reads TGCGCCAGCAGCCAACGGGTGGCCAATGAGCAGTTCTTC. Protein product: CASSQRVANEQFF.

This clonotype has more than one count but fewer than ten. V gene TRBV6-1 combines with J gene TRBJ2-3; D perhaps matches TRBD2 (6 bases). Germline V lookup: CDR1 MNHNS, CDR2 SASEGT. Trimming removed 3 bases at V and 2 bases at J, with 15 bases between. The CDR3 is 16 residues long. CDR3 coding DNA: TGTGCCAGCAGTGATTGGAAGCGGGCAATCACAGATACGCAGTATTTT. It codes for CASSDWKRAITDTQYF.

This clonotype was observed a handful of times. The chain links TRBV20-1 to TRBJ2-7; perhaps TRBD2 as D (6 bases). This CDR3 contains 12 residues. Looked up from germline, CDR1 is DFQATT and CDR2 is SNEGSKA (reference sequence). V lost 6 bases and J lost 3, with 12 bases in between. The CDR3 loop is CSATPGVYEQYF. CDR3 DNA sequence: TGCAGTGCAACTCCGGGAGTCTACGAGCAGTACTTC.

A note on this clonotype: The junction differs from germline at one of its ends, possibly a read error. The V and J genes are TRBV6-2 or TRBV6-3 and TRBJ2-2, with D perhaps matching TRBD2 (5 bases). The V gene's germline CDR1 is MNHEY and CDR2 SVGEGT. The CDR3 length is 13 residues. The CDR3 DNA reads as TGTGCCAGCAGCCTGGACTTTACCGGGGAGCCGTTTTTT. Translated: CASSLDFTGEPFF.

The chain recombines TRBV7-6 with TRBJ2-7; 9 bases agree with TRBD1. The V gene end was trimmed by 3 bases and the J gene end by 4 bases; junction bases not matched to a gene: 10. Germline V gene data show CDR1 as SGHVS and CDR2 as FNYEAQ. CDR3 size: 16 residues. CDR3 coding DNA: TGTGCCAGCAGCTTCTCCCCCGGGACAGGGTTTTACGAGCAGTACTTC. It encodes CASSFSPGTGFYEQYF.

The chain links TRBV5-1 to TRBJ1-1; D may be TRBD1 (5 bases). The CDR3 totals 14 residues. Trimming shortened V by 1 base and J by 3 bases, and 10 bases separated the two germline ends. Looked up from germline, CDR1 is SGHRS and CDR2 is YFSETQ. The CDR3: CASSLRGGYTEAFF. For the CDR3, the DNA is TGCGCCAGCAGCTTGAGGGGAGGGTACACTGAAGCTTTCTTT.

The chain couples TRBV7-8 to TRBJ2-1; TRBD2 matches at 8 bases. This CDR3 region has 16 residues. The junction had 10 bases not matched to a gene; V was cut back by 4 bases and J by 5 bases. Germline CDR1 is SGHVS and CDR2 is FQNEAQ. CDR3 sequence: CASSYRSGGRHNEQFF. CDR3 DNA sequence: TGTGCCAGCAGCTACCGAAGTGGCGGGAGGCACAATGAGCAGTTCTTC.

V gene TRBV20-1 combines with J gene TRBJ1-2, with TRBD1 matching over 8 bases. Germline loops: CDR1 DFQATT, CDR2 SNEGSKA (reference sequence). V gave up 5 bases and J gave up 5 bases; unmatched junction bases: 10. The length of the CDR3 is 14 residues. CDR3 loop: CSAYTGQGLYGYTF. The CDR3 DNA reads TGCAGTGCTTATACAGGACAGGGCCTATATGGCTACACCTTC.

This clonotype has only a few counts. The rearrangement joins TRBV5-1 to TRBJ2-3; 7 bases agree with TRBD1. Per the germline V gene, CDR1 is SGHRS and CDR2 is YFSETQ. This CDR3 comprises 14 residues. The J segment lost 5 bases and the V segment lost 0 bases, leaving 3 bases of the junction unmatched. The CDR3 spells CASSLEGAGDTQYF. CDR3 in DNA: TGCGCCAGCAGCTTGGAGGGGGCTGGAGATACGCAGTATTTT.

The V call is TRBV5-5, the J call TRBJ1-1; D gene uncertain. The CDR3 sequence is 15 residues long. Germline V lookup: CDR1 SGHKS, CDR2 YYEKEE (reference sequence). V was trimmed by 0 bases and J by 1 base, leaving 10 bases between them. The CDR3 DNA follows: TGTGCCAGCAGCTTGGGCGGGAGCCCGAACACTGAAGCTTTCTTT. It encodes CASSLGGSPNTEAFF.

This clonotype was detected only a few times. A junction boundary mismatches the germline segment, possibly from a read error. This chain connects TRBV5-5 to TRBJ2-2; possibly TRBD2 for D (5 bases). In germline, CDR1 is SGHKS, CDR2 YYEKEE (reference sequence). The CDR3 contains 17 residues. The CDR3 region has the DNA TGTGCCAGCAGCGAACGCCCAGCTAGCAGAAACACCAGGGAGCTGTTTTTT. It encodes CASSERPASRNTRELFF.

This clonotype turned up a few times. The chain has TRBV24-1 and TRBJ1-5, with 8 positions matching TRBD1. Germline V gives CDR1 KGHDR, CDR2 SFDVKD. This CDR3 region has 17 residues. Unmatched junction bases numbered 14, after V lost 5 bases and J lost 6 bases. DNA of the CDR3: TGTGCCACCAGTGGGGAGACAGGGGAGGATTTTGGTCAGCCCCAGCATTTT. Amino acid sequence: CATSGETGEDFGQPQHF.

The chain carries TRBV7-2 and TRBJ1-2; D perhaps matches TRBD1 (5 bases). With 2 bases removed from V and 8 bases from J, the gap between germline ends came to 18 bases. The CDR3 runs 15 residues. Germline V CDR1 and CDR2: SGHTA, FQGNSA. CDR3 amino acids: CASSLNSGTLGGYTF. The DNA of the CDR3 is TGTGCCAGCAGCTTAAATTCGGGGACTCTCGGGGGCTACACCTTC.

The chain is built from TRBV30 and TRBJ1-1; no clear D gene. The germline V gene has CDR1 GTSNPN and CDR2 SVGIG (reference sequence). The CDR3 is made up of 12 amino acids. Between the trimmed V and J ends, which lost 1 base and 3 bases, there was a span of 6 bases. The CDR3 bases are TGTGCCTGGAGTGAGCGTGACACTGAAGCTTTCTTT. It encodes CAWSERDTEAFF.